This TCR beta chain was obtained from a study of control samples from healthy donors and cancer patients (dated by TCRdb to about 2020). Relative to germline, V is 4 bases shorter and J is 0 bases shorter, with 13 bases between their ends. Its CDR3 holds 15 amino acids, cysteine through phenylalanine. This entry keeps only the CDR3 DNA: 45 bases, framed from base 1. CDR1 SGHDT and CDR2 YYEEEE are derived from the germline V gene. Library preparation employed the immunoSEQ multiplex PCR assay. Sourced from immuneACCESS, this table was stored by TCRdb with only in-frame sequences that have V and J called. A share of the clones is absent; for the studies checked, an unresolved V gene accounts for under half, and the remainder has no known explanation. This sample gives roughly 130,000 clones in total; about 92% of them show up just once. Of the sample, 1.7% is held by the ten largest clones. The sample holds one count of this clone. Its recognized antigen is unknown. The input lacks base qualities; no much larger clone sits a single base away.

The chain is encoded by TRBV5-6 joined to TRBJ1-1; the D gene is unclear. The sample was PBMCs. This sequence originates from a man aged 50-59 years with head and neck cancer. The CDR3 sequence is CASSGEWALNTEAFF. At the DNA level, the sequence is TGTGCCAGCAGCGGTGAATGGGCGCTGAACACTGAAGCTTTCTTT. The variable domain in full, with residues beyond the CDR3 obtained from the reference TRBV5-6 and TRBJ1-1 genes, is DAGVTQSPTHLIKTRGQQVTLRCSPKSGHDTVSWYQQALGQGPQFIFQYYEEEERQRGNFPDRFSGHQFPNYSSELNVNALLLGDSALYLCASSGEWALNTEAFFGQGTRLTVV.